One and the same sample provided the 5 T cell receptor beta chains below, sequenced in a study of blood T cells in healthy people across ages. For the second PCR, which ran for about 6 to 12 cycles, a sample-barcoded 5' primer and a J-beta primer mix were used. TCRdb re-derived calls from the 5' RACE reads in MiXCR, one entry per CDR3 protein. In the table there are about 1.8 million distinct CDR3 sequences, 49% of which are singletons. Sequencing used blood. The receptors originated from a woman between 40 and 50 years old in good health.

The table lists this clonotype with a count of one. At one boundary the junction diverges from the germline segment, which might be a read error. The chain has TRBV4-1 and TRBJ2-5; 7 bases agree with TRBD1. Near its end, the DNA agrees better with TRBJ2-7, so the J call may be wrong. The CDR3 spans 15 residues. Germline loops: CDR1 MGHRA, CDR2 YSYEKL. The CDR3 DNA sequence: TGCGCCAGCGGCCAAGACACCGGGACAGTCTACGAGCAGTACTTC. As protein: CASGQDTGTVYEQYF.

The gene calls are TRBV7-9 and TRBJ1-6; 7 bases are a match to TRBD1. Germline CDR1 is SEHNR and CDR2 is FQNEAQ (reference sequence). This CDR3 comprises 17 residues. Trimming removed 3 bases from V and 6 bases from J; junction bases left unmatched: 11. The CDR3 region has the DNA TGTGCCAGCAGCTTGAATACTGGGACAGCCTCTAATTCACCCCTCCACTTT. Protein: CASSLNTGTASNSPLHF.

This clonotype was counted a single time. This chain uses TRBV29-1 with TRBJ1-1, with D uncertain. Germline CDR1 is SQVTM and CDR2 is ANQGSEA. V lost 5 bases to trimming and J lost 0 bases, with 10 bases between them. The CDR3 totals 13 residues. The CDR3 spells CSVCGRMNTEAFF. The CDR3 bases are TGCAGCGTTTGTGGTCGCATGAACACTGAAGCTTTCTTT.

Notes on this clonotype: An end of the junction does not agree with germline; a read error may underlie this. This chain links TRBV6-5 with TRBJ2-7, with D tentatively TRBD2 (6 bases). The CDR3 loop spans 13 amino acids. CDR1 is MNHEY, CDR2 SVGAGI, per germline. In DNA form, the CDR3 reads TGTGCCAGCAGGTACTCAAGGGCCGGGAGGCAGTACTTC. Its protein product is CASRYSRAGRQYF.

The CDR3, as DNA: TGTGCCAGCAGTCCGGGACAGGGGAAAGGCTACGAGCAGTACTTC. Its protein product is CASSPGQGKGYEQYF. The gene calls are TRBV4-2 and TRBJ2-4, with 10 bases that match TRBD1. Matching the DNA end better, TRBJ2-7 makes the J call doubtful. CDR1 is LGHNA and CDR2 is YNFKEQ in the germline V gene. The CDR3 sequence is 15 residues long.